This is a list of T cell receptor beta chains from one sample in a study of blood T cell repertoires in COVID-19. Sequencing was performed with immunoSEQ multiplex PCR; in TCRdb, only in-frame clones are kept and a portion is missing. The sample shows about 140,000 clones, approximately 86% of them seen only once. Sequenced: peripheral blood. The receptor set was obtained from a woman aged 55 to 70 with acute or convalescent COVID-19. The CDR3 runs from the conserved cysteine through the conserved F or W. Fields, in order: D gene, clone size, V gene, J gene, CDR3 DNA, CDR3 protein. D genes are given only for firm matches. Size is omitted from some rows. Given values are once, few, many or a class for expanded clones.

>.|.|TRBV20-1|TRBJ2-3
TGCAGTGCTAGTATCCCGGGCACAGATACGCAGTATTTT
CSASIPGTDTQYF
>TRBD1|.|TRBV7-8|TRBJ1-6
TGTGCCAGCAGCTTAGACCCAGGACAGGGGTGGTATTCACCCCTCCACTTT
CASSLDPGQGWYSPLHF
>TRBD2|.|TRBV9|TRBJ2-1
TGTGCCAGCAGCGTAGTAACGGCTAGCGGGGGTTATGATGAGCAGTTCTTC
CASSVVTASGGYDEQFF
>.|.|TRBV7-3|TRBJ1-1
TGTGCCAGCAGCGACGGACAGAACACTGAAGCTTTCTTT
CASSDGQNTEAFF
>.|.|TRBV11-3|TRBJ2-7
TGTGCCAGCAGCTTAGGATTTTCCCAGACCTACGAGCAGTACTTC
CASSLGFSQTYEQYF
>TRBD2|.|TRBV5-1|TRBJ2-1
TGCGCCAGCAGTATGACGGCGGGGGGTTCCTACAATGAGCAGTTCTTC
CASSMTAGGSYNEQFF
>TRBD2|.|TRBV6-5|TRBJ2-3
TGTGCCAGCAGTCCTAGCGGGGGGTGGGTAGATACGCAGTATTTT
CASSPSGGWVDTQYF
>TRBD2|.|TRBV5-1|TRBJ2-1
TGCGCCAGCAGCCCCCCCCTAGCGGGGGGGTGGGATGAGCAGTTCTTC
CASSPPLAGGWDEQFF
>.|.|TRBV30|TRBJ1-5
TGTGCCTGGAGTGGTGGGGACATCAATCAGCCCCAGCATTTT
CAWSGGDINQPQHF
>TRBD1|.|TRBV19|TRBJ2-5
TGTGCCAGTAGCTCACCGGGACAGGTTACGGAGACCCAGTACTTC
CASSSPGQVTETQYF
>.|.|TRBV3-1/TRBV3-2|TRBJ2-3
TGTGCCAGCAGCCAAGATACGGGCACAGATACGCAGTATTTT
CASSQDTGTDTQYF
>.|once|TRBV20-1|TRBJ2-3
TGCAGTGCTAGACGGGGTGATACGCAGTATTTT
CSARRGDTQYF
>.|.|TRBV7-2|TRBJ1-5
TGTGCCAGCAGCGCGGGCCTTCTGGGCAATCAGCCCCAGCATTTT
CASSAGLLGNQPQHF
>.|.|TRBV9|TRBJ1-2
TGTGCCAGCAGCGTAGGAGTGGGCAGCCACTATGGCTACACCTTC
CASSVGVGSHYGYTF
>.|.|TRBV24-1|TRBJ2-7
TGTGCCACCAGTGACAGGGGCTACGAGCAGTACTTC
CATSDRGYEQYF
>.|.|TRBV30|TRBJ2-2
TGTGCCTGGAGTCTCCAGGGGTTTGCCGGGGAGCTGTTTTTT
CAWSLQGFAGELFF
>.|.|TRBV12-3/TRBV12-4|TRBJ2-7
TGTGCCAGCAGTCAATGGACAGTCTACGAGCAGTACTTC
CASSQWTVYEQYF
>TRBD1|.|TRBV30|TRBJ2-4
TGTGCCTGGAGTAAAGGGGGCGAAAACATTCAGTACTTC
CAWSKGGENIQYF
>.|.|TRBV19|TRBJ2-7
TGTGCCAGTAGTATTCTGGCCGGGACCTACGAGCAGTACTTC
CASSILAGTYEQYF
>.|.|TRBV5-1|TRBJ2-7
TGCGCCAGCAGCCCGGCAGGGCAGTCCTACGAGCAGTACTTC
CASSPAGQSYEQYF
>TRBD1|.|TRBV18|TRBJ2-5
TGTGCCAGCTCACCACCGGGCTGGGACAGCGGACAAGAGACCCAGTACTTC
CASSPPGWDSGQETQYF
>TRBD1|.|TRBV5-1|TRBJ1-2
TGCGCCAGCAGCTTGGAGGGACAGGGGGCGGATGGCTACACCTTC
CASSLEGQGADGYTF
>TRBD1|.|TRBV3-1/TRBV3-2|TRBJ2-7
TGTGCCAGCAGCCAGGGACAGGGATCCTACGAGCAGTACTTC
CASSQGQGSYEQYF
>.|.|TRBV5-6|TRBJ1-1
TGTGCCAGCAGCTTGGGCAGGCTGAACACTGAAGCTTTCTTT
CASSLGRLNTEAFF
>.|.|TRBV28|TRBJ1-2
TGTGCCAGCAGTCTCCAAGGGGTAGCTATAGGCTACACCTTC
CASSLQGVAIGYTF
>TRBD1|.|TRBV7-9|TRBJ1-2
TGTGCCAGCAGCTCCATGACAGGGGGAGATGGCTACACCTTC
CASSSMTGGDGYTF
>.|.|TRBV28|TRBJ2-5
TGTGCCAGCAGTTTAAGCTGCGGCGCCCAGTACTTC
CASSLSCGAQYF
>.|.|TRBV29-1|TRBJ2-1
TGCAGCGTTGCCCCCGATGAGCAGTTCTTC
CSVAPDEQFF
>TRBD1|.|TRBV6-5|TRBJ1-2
TGTGCCAGCACCGACGACAGGGAATATGGCTACACCTTC
CASTDDREYGYTF
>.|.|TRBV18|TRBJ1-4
TGTGCCAGCTCACCTGCGGGGACGACTAATGAAAAACTGTTTTTT
CASSPAGTTNEKLFF
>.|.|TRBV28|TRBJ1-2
TGTGCCAGCAGTTTGCCAGGAGGCTATGGCTACACCTTC
CASSLPGGYGYTF
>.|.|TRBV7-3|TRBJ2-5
TGTGCCAGCAGCTTTCGGGGTTCGGAGACCCAGTACTTC
CASSFRGSETQYF
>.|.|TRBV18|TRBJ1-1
TGTGCCAGCTCACTTTACATGAACACTGAAGCTTTCTTT
CASSLYMNTEAFF
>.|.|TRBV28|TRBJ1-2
TGTGCCAGCAGTTTAGGGCAGCTCTATGGCTACACCTTC
CASSLGQLYGYTF
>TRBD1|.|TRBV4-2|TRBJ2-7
TGTGCCAGCAGCTCCGACAGGGGGGTTTGGGAGCAGTACTTC
CASSSDRGVWEQYF
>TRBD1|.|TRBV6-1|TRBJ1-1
TGTGCCAGCAGTGAAGCGTGGACAGGGGGCACTGAAGCTTTCTTT
CASSEAWTGGTEAFF
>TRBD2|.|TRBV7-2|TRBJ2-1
TGTGCCAGCAGCAACCAAGCGGGGGGTGTTTTCAATGAGCAGTTCTTC
CASSNQAGGVFNEQFF
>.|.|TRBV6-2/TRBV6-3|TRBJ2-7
TGTGCCAGCAGTTACTACGAGGGGGGGCTCTACGAGCAGTACTTC
CASSYYEGGLYEQYF
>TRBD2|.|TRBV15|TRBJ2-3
TGTGCCACCAGCAGAGAGCTAGCGGGGGGGAGCACAGATACGCAGTATTTT
CATSRELAGGSTDTQYF
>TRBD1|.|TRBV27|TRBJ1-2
TGTGCCAGCAGTGTAGGACAGGGCGTAGTCTATGGCTACACCTTC
CASSVGQGVVYGYTF
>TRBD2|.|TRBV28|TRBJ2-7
TGTGCCAGCAGTTTGACTAGCGGGTGGTCCTACGAGCAGTACTTC
CASSLTSGWSYEQYF
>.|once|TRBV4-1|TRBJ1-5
TGCGCCAGCAGCCAAAATGACAGAAGCAATCAGCCCCAGCATTTT
CASSQNDRSNQPQHF
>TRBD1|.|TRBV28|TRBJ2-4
TGTGCCAGCAGGGGGACAGGATCCATTCAGTACTTC
CASRGTGSIQYF
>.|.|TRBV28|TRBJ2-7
TGTGCCAGCACACCGACAGCCTTCTACGAGCAGTACTTC
CASTPTAFYEQYF
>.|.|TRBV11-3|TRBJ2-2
TGTGCCAGCAGTGCTGGGAGCACCGGGGAGCTGTTTTTT
CASSAGSTGELFF
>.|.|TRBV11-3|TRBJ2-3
TGTGCCAGCAGCTTATCCCGGGGTACAGATACGCAGTATTTT
CASSLSRGTDTQYF
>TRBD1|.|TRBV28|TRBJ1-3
TGTGCCAGCAATAGCAGGGGGAGCTCTGGAAACACCATATATTTT
CASNSRGSSGNTIYF
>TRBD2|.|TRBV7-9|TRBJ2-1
TGTGCCAGCAGCTTAGCAGGAGCGGGGGGAGGTGAGCAGTTCTTC
CASSLAGAGGGEQFF
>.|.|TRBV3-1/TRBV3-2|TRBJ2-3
TGTGCCAGCAGCCTCAGGACACAAAGTTTCACAGATACGCAGTATTTT
CASSLRTQSFTDTQYF